Shown below are 21 T cell receptor beta chains from a single sample sequenced in a study of cytomegalovirus exposure and HLA in healthy donors. The protocol was immunoSEQ multiplex PCR, while the TCRdb copy is restricted to in-frame clones and leaves out a portion. The sample holds tens of thousands of clones; approximately 96% are singletons and the top ten take 2% to 2.5%. The material sequenced was PBMCs. Every receptor here comes from a man aged 18-30 years in good health and CMV-seronegative.

The rearrangement links TRBV27 to TRBJ2-7; 13 nucleotides agree with TRBD2. V shed 8 bases, J shed 7 bases, and the junction held 8 bases outside the gene matches. The length of the CDR3 is 14 residues. Germline values: CDR1 MNHEY, CDR2 SMNVEV (reference sequence). The chain's CDR3 is CASGPAGLAGEQYF. CDR3 DNA: TGTGCCAGCGGTCCCGCGGGACTAGCGGGAGAGCAGTACTTC.

The chain recombines TRBV9 with TRBJ1-5, with TRBD1 identical over 7 bases. Germline assignment: CDR1 SGDLS and CDR2 YYNGEE. This CDR3 contains 14 residues. V was clipped by 3 bases and J by 7 bases; unmatched bases: 7. CDR3 nucleotide sequence: TGTGCCAGCAGCGCCGGGACAGCAGGACAGCCCCAGCATTTT. It specifies CASSAGTAGQPQHF. Looking up the rest from reference TRBV9 and TRBJ1-5 gives the full variable domain: DSGVTQTPKHLITATGQRVTLRCSPRSGDLSVYWYQQSLDQGLQFLIQYYNGEERAKGNILERFSAQQFPDLHSELNLSSLELGDSALYFCASSAGTAGQPQHFGDGTRLSIL.

The J gene is TRBJ1-1, the V gene TRBV6-6, with TRBD1 as a possible D gene (5 bases). V was cut by 5 bases and J by 0 bases, with 16 bases left in between. Per the germline V gene, CDR1 is MNHNY and CDR2 is SVGAGI (reference sequence). CDR3 length: 16 residues. The CDR3 loop reads CASSPQGGRLNTEAFF. The DNA of the CDR3 is TGTGCCAGCAGTCCTCAGGGAGGGAGGCTGAACACTGAAGCTTTCTTT.

This clone was recorded only once. The chain couples TRBV19 to TRBJ1-4; 10 bases match TRBD1. The V segment lost 5 bases and the J segment 7 bases; nucleotides outside the gene matches: 7. Germline V CDR1 and CDR2: LNHDA, SQIVND (reference sequence). The CDR3 spans 15 residues. CDR3 bases: TGTGCCAGTAGTCGGACAGGGGGTTTCGGTGAAAAACTGTTTTTT. Translating it yields CASSRTGGFGEKLFF.

The V and J genes are TRBV27 and TRBJ2-7, with TRBD1 matching over 9 bases. There are 17 residues in the CDR3. From germline, CDR1 is MNHEY and CDR2 SMNVEV (reference sequence). J lost 2 bases, V lost 3 bases, and 11 bases had no gene match. The CDR3 protein is CASSFSPPGQGTYEQYF. In DNA form, the CDR3 reads TGTGCCAGCAGTTTCTCCCCTCCGGGACAGGGTACCTACGAGCAGTACTTC.

CDR3 sequence reads: CASSYLWGVKGYTF. The CDR3 coding sequence is TGTGCCAGCAGTTACCTGTGGGGGGTTAAAGGCTACACCTTC. The genes are TRBV6-5 and TRBJ1-2; a possible D gene is TRBD1 (5 bases). Trimming took 2 bases from V and 8 from J, leaving 15 bases between them. This CDR3 has 14 amino acids. The germline V gene has CDR1 MNHEY and CDR2 SVGAGI.

CDR3 sequence: CASSSGTGGTNYGYTF. DNA of the CDR3: TGCGCCAGCAGCTCCGGGACAGGGGGGACTAACTATGGCTACACCTTC. The V call is TRBV5-1, the J call TRBJ1-2, with TRBD1 matching 11 bases. The J segment lost 0 bases and the V segment lost 3 bases, leaving 4 bases of the junction unmatched. Germline loops: CDR1 SGHRS, CDR2 YFSETQ. CDR3 length equals 16 residues. The whole variable domain, remainder taken from reference TRBV5-1 and TRBJ1-2, is KAGVTQTPRYLIKTRGQQVTLSCSPISGHRSVSWYQQTPGQGLQFLFEYFSETQRNKGNFPGRFSGRQFSNSRSEMNVSTLELGDSALYLCASSSGTGGTNYGYTFGSGTRLTVV.

As to this clone: Mismatch with germline at one junction end may stem from a read error. The chain joins TRBV18 to TRBJ2-7, with D unclear. Germline loops: CDR1 KGHSH, CDR2 LQKENI. The length of the CDR3 is 11 residues. This CDR3 reads CASSLSDEQYF. In DNA form, the CDR3 reads TGTGCCAGCTCACTCTCCGACGAGCAGTACTTC.

The chain couples TRBV4-2 to TRBJ2-7; no clear D gene. The length of the CDR3 is 13 residues. CDR1 and CDR2 (germline): LGHNA, YNFKEQ. V was clipped by 5 bases and J by 1 base, with 9 bases between them. The chain's CDR3 is CASSTPDSYEQYF. In DNA form, the CDR3 reads TGTGCCAGCAGCACACCAGATTCCTACGAGCAGTACTTC.

The CDR3 sequence is CASSLWNGGGNQPQHF. As DNA, the CDR3 is TGTGCCAGCAGCTTGTGGAATGGAGGGGGCAATCAGCCCCAGCATTTT. The chain employs TRBV5-6 and TRBJ1-5, with D maybe TRBD1 (5 bases). CDR1 and CDR2 (germline): SGHDT, YYEEEE. Trimming took 1 base from V and 2 from J, leaving 13 bases between them. The CDR3 has 16 amino acids.

The chain is built from TRBV5-4 and TRBJ2-5; no clear D gene. V lost 7 bases, J lost 3 bases, and 13 bases lay in between. The CDR3 is 13 residues long. Germline CDR1 SGHNT, CDR2 YYREEE (reference sequence). The CDR3 protein is CASAPVAEETQYF. The CDR3 DNA reads as TGTGCCAGCGCCCCCGTGGCGGAAGAGACCCAGTACTTC.

This sequence joins TRBV2 and TRBJ1-1; D remains ambiguous. Germline V gene data show CDR1 as SNHLY and CDR2 as FYNNEI. CDR3 length: 11 residues. The CDR3 DNA is TGTGCTACGGCGGGGAACACTGAAGCTTTCTTT. Translating gives CATAGNTEAFF. Supplemented by reference TRBV2 and TRBJ1-1, the full variable domain reads EPEVTQTPSHQVTQMGQEVILRCVPISNHLYFYWYRQILGQKVEFLVSFYNNEISEKSEIFDDQFSVERPDGSNFTLKIRSTKLEDSAMYFCATAGNTEAFFGQGTRLTVV.

Here the CDR3 DNA reads TGCGCCAGCAGTGCAGGAGGGCCCCCTGGAAACACCATATATTTT. It is translated as CASSAGGPPGNTIYF. The J gene is TRBJ1-3, the V gene TRBV10-2, with D hard to call. Germline V lookup: CDR1 WSHSY, CDR2 SAAADI. Trimming removed 4 bases from V and 2 bases from J, with 12 bases in between. The CDR3 sequence is 15 residues long.

The gene calls are TRBV4-1 and TRBJ2-7; no firm D call. Germline assignment: CDR1 MGHRA and CDR2 YSYEKL. This CDR3 comprises 13 residues. The V gene lost 4 bases and the J gene lost 2 bases, with 9 bases spanning the gap. The CDR3 reads CASSPEDTYEQYF. The DNA for the CDR3 is TGCGCCAGCAGCCCCGAAGACACCTACGAGCAGTACTTC.

The genes are TRBV14 and TRBJ2-1; 13 nucleotides match TRBD2. The CDR3 is made up of 14 amino acids. From germline, CDR1 is SGHDN and CDR2 FVKESK. Trimming at V came to 7 bases and at J to 7 bases, leaving 4 bases not matched to a gene. This CDR3 reads CASNMGLAGNEQFF. The CDR3 DNA follows: TGTGCCAGCAACATGGGACTAGCGGGGAATGAGCAGTTCTTC.

The V gene is TRBV19, the J gene TRBJ1-6; D unclear. The germline gives CDR1 LNHDA, CDR2 SQIVND (reference sequence). The V end was cut by 3 bases, the J end by 0 bases, with 6 bases between. The CDR3 length is 15 residues. The CDR3 nucleotides read TGTGCCAGTAGTATGGGGAGCTCCTATAATTCACCCCTCCACTTT. Encoded protein: CASSMGSSYNSPLHF.

The chain recombines TRBV6-5 with TRBJ2-7, with a possible D match to TRBD1 (5 bases). Germline lookup yields CDR1 MNHEY and CDR2 SVGAGI. The CDR3 sequence is 13 residues long. Trimming removed 8 bases at V and 0 bases at J, with 11 bases between. Here the CDR3 DNA reads TGTGCCAGCCATCCGCAGGGCTCCTACGAGCAGTACTTC. Protein sequence: CASHPQGSYEQYF.

The rearrangement links TRBV11-2 to TRBJ2-7; perhaps TRBD1 as D (6 bases). The V end lost 2 bases, the J end lost 0 bases, and 11 bases lay between the germline ends. The CDR3 sequence is 15 residues long. Germline CDR1 and CDR2: SGHAT and FQNNGV. CDR3 nucleotides: TGTGCCAGCAGCTTACTGGACAGTGGCTCCTACGAGCAGTACTTC. Translated: CASSLLDSGSYEQYF.

In DNA form, the CDR3 reads TGTGCCAGCAGGGTACAGGCTAACACTGAAGCTTTCTTT. Translation gives CASRVQANTEAFF. V and J are TRBV11-2 and TRBJ1-1; the D gene is possibly TRBD1 (5 bases). The V and J ends lost 6 bases and 2 bases respectively, with 10 bases between them. Germline CDR1 and CDR2: SGHAT and FQNNGV. This CDR3 comprises 13 residues.

This sequence joins TRBV28 and TRBJ1-2, with TRBD1 matching 7 bases. The CDR3 is made up of 15 amino acids. J gave up 2 bases and V 5 bases, and 8 bases lay outside the gene matches. Germline CDR1 and CDR2: MDHEN and SYDVKM. DNA of the CDR3: TGTGCCAGCAGTCCAGACTTACAGGGGAACTATGGCTACACCTTC. As protein: CASSPDLQGNYGYTF.

V usage is TRBV5-6 and J usage is TRBJ2-1; TRBD2 agrees at 14 bases. V lost 0 bases to trimming and J lost 6 bases; unmatched junction nucleotides: 2. This CDR3 has 16 amino acids. Germline V lookup: CDR1 SGHDT, CDR2 YYEEEE. In DNA, the CDR3 is TGTGCCAGCAGCTTGGCCGGGACTAGCGGGAGCAATGAGCAGTTCTTC. Protein: CASSLAGTSGSNEQFF.